Presented here are 8 T cell receptor beta chains from one specimen sequenced in a study of blood T cell repertoires in COVID-19. Using immunoSEQ multiplex PCR, the repertoire was profiled, and TCRdb retains in-frame clones only, with some absent. The top ten clones hold around 12% of a sample with roughly 190,000 clones, around 80% of them seen once. The specimen was peripheral blood. The origin of the receptors is a woman in her fifties or sixties with acute or convalescent COVID-19.

This chain links TRBV24-1 with TRBJ1-2; 9 nucleotides align to TRBD1. The CDR3 is 15 residues long. After removal of 4 bases from V and 0 bases from J, the junction contained 2 bases not matched to a gene. Looked up from germline, CDR1 is KGHDR and CDR2 is SFDVKD. In DNA, the CDR3 is TGTGCCACCAGTGAGGGACAGGGAGCTAACTATGGCTACACCTTC. Encoded protein: CATSEGQGANYGYTF.

The chain recombines TRBV5-1 with TRBJ2-7, with 8 bases matching TRBD2. The CDR3 has 13 residues. Unmatched junction bases numbered 3, after V lost 4 bases and J lost 3 bases. CDR1 SGHRS and CDR2 YFSETQ come from the germline V gene. Here the CDR3 DNA reads TGCGCCAGCAGCACAAGCGGGAGCTACGAGCAGTACTTC. Its translation: CASSTSGSYEQYF.

The rearrangement uses TRBV10-1 and TRBJ2-3; TRBD1 might be the D (6 bases). Germline-derived CDR1 and CDR2 are WNHNN and SYGVQD (reference sequence). The CDR3 length is 14 residues. The ends were cut back, 6 bases at V and 2 bases at J, with 12 bases in the middle. CDR3 bases: TGCGCCAGCAGCCGGGACACCACCACAGATACGCAGTATTTT. It is translated as CASSRDTTTDTQYF.

J is TRBJ2-2 and V is TRBV5-1; 12 bases are a match to TRBD2. Germline CDR1 reads SGHRS; CDR2 reads YFSETQ. The CDR3 has 17 amino acids. V lost 4 bases, J lost 1 base, and 5 bases stayed unmatched. The DNA of the CDR3 is TGCGCCAGCAGCCCCGGGACTAGCGGGCAGAACACCGGGGAGCTGTTTTTT. This encodes CASSPGTSGQNTGELFF.

The genes are TRBV7-2 and TRBJ2-5, with 8 bases identical to TRBD2. Trimming cost V 2 bases and J 1 base; bases outside gene matches: 6. The V gene's germline CDR1 is SGHTA and CDR2 FQGNSA. CDR3 size: 16 residues. CDR3 residues: CASSLRSAGVQETQYF. Here the CDR3 DNA reads TGTGCCAGCAGCTTAAGGTCAGCGGGGGTCCAAGAGACCCAGTACTTC.

The V call is TRBV19, the J call TRBJ2-1; TRBD2 agrees at 8 bases. The CDR3 consists of 14 residues. Germline trimming cut 2 bases from V and 6 bases from J; bases unmatched to any gene: 3. Germline V gene lookup returns CDR1 LNHDA and CDR2 SQIVND (reference sequence). CDR3 in amino acids: CASSITSGLNEQFF. The CDR3 nucleotides read TGTGCCAGTAGTATAACTAGCGGTCTCAATGAGCAGTTCTTC.

The gene calls are TRBV2 and TRBJ1-1, with a possible D match to TRBD1 (5 bases). V was cut by 3 bases and J by 0 bases, with 20 bases left in between. Germline V gene data show CDR1 as SNHLY and CDR2 as FYNNEI. This CDR3 is 18 amino acids long. CDR3 in DNA: TGTGCCAGCAGTGACCCGGGGGATGAGGTGGGAATGAACACTGAAGCTTTCTTT. This codes for CASSDPGDEVGMNTEAFF.

The V gene is TRBV19, the J gene TRBJ2-6, with D possibly matching TRBD1 (5 bases). This CDR3 has 14 amino acids. V lost 9 bases and J lost 1, with 10 bases in between. Per germline, CDR1 LNHDA and CDR2 SQIVND (reference sequence). The CDR3 region has the DNA TGTGCCAGCCTGACAGTTTCTGGGGCCAACGTCCTGACTTTC. This translates into CASLTVSGANVLTF.